The 18 T cell receptor beta chains below come from one sample, sequenced in a study of T cell responses to AZD1222 COVID-19 vaccine. Profiled with immunoSEQ multiplex PCR; TCRdb holds only in-frame clones, not every one. This table holds approximately 100,000 clones, 90% to 95% found once. This specimen consisted of peripheral blood, obtained on day 0 of AZD1222 vaccination. The receptors derive from an adult in good health.

The chain carries TRBV27 and TRBJ1-4; D is possibly TRBD1 (5 bases). Between the trimmed V and J ends, which lost 3 bases and 5 bases, there was a span of 7 bases. The germline V gene encodes CDR1 MNHEY and CDR2 SMNVEV (reference sequence). This CDR3 comprises 13 residues. For the CDR3, the DNA is TGTGCCAGCAGTTTCCGACAGAATGAAAAACTGTTTTTT. Its protein is CASSFRQNEKLFF.

This clone showed up just once. CDR3 coding DNA: TGTGCCAGCAGTAGTGCTTCCAATCAGCCCCAGCATTTT. Its translation is CASSSASNQPQHF. This chain connects TRBV6-5 to TRBJ1-5; D not resolved. Trimming took 5 bases from V and 3 from J, leaving 8 bases between them. CDR1 is MNHEY and CDR2 is SVGAGI in the germline V gene. The CDR3 runs 13 residues.

CDR3 sequence: CASSPGQGFTEAFF. The CDR3 DNA is TGTGCCAGCAGCCCTGGACAGGGATTCACTGAAGCTTTCTTT. V gene TRBV11-2 combines with J gene TRBJ1-1; TRBD1 matches at 8 bases. With 5 bases clipped from V and 4 bases from J, the junction kept 6 bases outside the gene matches. CDR3 size: 14 residues. Germline-derived CDR1 and CDR2 are SGHAT and FQNNGV. The complete variable domain, with remaining parts taken from reference TRBV11-2 and TRBJ1-1, reads EAGVAQSPRYKIIEKRQSVAFWCNPISGHATLYWYQQILGQGPKLLIQFQNNGVVDDSQLPKDRFSAERLKGVDSTLKIQPAKLEDSAVYLCASSPGQGFTEAFFGQGTRLTVV.

The V gene is TRBV6-6, the J gene TRBJ1-2; TRBD1 aligns across 7 bases. J gave up 0 bases and V 7 bases, and 5 bases lay outside the gene matches. The CDR3 spans 14 residues. Looked up from germline, CDR1 is MNHNY and CDR2 is SVGAGI (reference sequence). The CDR3 region has the DNA TGTGCCAGCACTGGCGGGACAGCTAACTATGGCTACACCTTC. Translation gives CASTGGTANYGYTF.

The chain links TRBV18 to TRBJ1-2; D may be TRBD1 (6 bases). V gave up 1 base and J gave up 0 bases, with 9 bases separating them. Germline V CDR1 and CDR2: KGHSH, LQKENI. The CDR3 is 15 amino acids. In DNA, the CDR3 is TGTGCCAGCTCACCACGAGGGGGTACTAACTATGGCTACACCTTC. Amino acids: CASSPRGGTNYGYTF.

The rearrangement joins TRBV28 to TRBJ2-1; weak D call: TRBD2 (5 bases). Germline V gene data show CDR1 as MDHEN and CDR2 as SYDVKM. This CDR3 region has 17 residues. Trimming shortened V by 3 bases and J by 1 base, and 16 bases separated the two germline ends. CDR3 loop: CASSFSAATTSYNEQFF. The DNA of the CDR3 is TGTGCCAGCAGTTTTAGCGCGGCAACGACATCCTACAATGAGCAGTTCTTC.

The chain couples TRBV12-5 to TRBJ2-7; 8 nucleotides line up with TRBD1. J was trimmed by 1 base and V by 0 bases; bases with no gene match: 2. The CDR3 is 15 residues long. The germline CDR1 and CDR2 sequences are LGHNT and FRNRAP. DNA for the CDR3: TGTGCTAGTGGTTTGGTGAGGACAGGGTCCTACGAGCAGTACTTC. This encodes CASGLVRTGSYEQYF. Variable domain in full (rest from reference TRBV12-5 and TRBJ2-7): DARVTQTPRHKVTEMGQEVTMRCQPILGHNTVFWYRQTMMQGLELLAYFRNRAPLDDSGMPKDRFSAEMPDATLATLKIQPSEPRDSAVYFCASGLVRTGSYEQYFGPGTRLTVT.

V and J are TRBV1 and TRBJ2-5; the table's TRBD2 call for D was not verified on the DNA. TRBV1 is annotated as a pseudogene. CDR3 length: 20 amino acids. CDR3 sequence reads: CTSSHIIPAGGRSDQETQYF. The CDR3 nucleotides read TGCACCAGCAGCCATATTATTCCCGCGGGGGGGCGGTCGGACCAAGAGACCCAGTACTTC.

A single count supports this clone. The rearrangement joins TRBV5-4 to TRBJ1-5; D unresolved. The ends were cut back, 0 bases at V and 0 bases at J, with 7 bases in the middle. The CDR3 spans 15 residues. Germline V gene data show CDR1 as SGHNT and CDR2 as YYREEE (reference sequence). The DNA of the CDR3 is TGTGCCAGCAGCTTGGATCCGGATAGCAATCAGCCCCAGCATTTT. Translating it yields CASSLDPDSNQPQHF.

The chain uses TRBV2 and TRBJ2-7; no definite D call. Trimming shortened V by 6 bases and J by 2 bases, and 5 bases separated the two germline ends. CDR1 is SNHLY and CDR2 is FYNNEI in the germline V gene. The CDR3 contains 11 residues. CDR3 in amino acids: CASSYTYEQYF. CDR3 nucleotides: TGTGCCAGCAGCTATACCTACGAGCAGTACTTC.

The chain recombines TRBV5-1 with TRBJ2-1; TRBD2 might be the D (6 bases). Germline V gene lookup returns CDR1 SGHRS and CDR2 YFSETQ. This CDR3 region has 15 residues. V lost 6 bases and J lost 0, with 13 bases in between. CDR3 protein: CASTPGVSSYNEQFF. CDR3 in DNA: TGCGCCAGCACTCCGGGGGTGAGCTCCTACAATGAGCAGTTCTTC. The full variable domain, in which reference TRBV5-1 and TRBJ2-1 provide the parts outside the CDR3, is KAGVTQTPRYLIKTRGQQVTLSCSPISGHRSVSWYQQTPGQGLQFLFEYFSETQRNKGNFPGRFSGRQFSNSRSEMNVSTLELGDSALYLCASTPGVSSYNEQFFGPGTRLTVL.

In DNA form, the CDR3 reads TGTGCCTGGAGTGTAGGAGGGGCAGTCCAGCCCCAGCATTTT. Encoded protein: CAWSVGGAVQPQHF. The chain carries TRBV30 and TRBJ1-5, with TRBD1 as a possible D gene (5 bases). CDR1 and CDR2 (germline): GTSNPN, SVGIG (reference sequence). This CDR3 has 14 amino acids. V lost 0 bases and J lost 7, with 13 bases in between.

This chain connects TRBV27 to TRBJ1-2, with 8 nucleotides matching TRBD1. This CDR3 contains 13 residues. The J segment lost 9 bases and the V segment lost 6 bases, leaving 9 bases of the junction unmatched. Germline CDR1 MNHEY, CDR2 SMNVEV (reference sequence). The chain's CDR3 is CASRPGQGVSYTF. CDR3 nucleotides: TGTGCCAGCAGACCCGGACAGGGAGTGAGCTACACCTTC.

V gene TRBV5-4 combines with J gene TRBJ2-1; 8 bases match TRBD2. There are 17 residues in the CDR3. V lost 3 bases, J lost 3 bases, and 11 bases stayed unmatched. CDR1 SGHNT and CDR2 YYREEE come from the germline V gene (reference sequence). The CDR3 loop reads CASSYGGVAGLYNEQFF. The CDR3 coding sequence is TGTGCCAGCAGCTATGGCGGGGTAGCGGGACTCTACAATGAGCAGTTCTTC.

This sequence joins TRBV27 and TRBJ1-4; 8 bases are shared with TRBD1. The CDR3 totals 17 residues. CDR1 and CDR2 (germline): MNHEY, SMNVEV (reference sequence). V was clipped by 3 bases and J by 5 bases; unmatched bases: 11. The CDR3 is CASSFLRGPGKNEKLFF. CDR3 sequence (DNA): TGTGCCAGCAGTTTCCTCAGGGGGCCGGGAAAAAATGAAAAACTGTTTTTT.

This rearrangement joins TRBV6-5 to TRBJ1-3, with unresolved D. Trimming took 2 bases from V and 4 from J, leaving 15 bases between them. Germline V gives CDR1 MNHEY, CDR2 SVGAGI. The CDR3 is 16 residues long. CDR3 residues: CASSYDPGFPGNTIYF. The CDR3 DNA follows: TGTGCCAGCAGTTACGATCCGGGGTTTCCAGGAAACACCATATATTTT.

The V and J genes are TRBV10-3 and TRBJ1-2; D may be TRBD1 (6 bases). The ends were cut back, 0 bases at V and 4 bases at J, with 12 bases in the middle. CDR3 length: 15 amino acids. In germline, CDR1 is ENHRY, CDR2 SYGVKD. The CDR3 protein is CAISESSTGTYGYTF. CDR3 bases: TGTGCCATCAGTGAGTCGAGCACAGGGACCTATGGCTACACCTTC.

This clone has more than one count but fewer than ten. The V call is TRBV7-3, the J call TRBJ1-1; D might be TRBD1 (6 bases). This CDR3 is 14 amino acids long. The V end lost 2 bases, the J end lost 7 bases, and 14 bases lay between the germline ends. The germline V gene has CDR1 SGHTA and CDR2 FQGTGA. The DNA for the CDR3 is TGTGCCAGCAGCTTAGGGTCCCAGGGGAGTGAAGCTTTCTTT. It yields the protein CASSLGSQGSEAFF.